The 29 T cell receptor beta chains presented below share a single source sample, sequenced in a study of CD8 T cells in Susac syndrome. The RNA input was roughly 0.5 to 1 ug, and it was reverse transcribed with random hexamers. TCRdb re-derived calls from the immunoSEQ multiplex PCR reads in MiXCR, one entry per CDR3 protein. Of about 80,000 distinct CDR3 sequences in the sample, 90% to 95% are singletons; the top ten hold 0.5% to 0.65%. The specimen was CD8+ T cells from PBMCs. The receptors derive from a human donor with multiple sclerosis.

V is TRBV5-1 and J is TRBJ2-7; D is undetermined. This CDR3 contains 15 residues. Trimming shortened V by 0 bases and J by 2 bases, and 12 bases separated the two germline ends. Germline CDR1 is SGHRS and CDR2 is YFSETQ. CDR3 DNA sequence: TGCGCCAGCAGCTTGGAATCGGGCGGTGCCTACGAGCAGTACTTC. This codes for CASSLESGGAYEQYF. The variable domain in full, with the rest retrieved from reference TRBV5-1 and TRBJ2-7, is KAGVTQTPRYLIKTRGQQVTLSCSPISGHRSVSWYQQTPGQGLQFLFEYFSETQRNKGNFPGRFSGRQFSNSRSEMNVSTLELGDSALYLCASSLESGGAYEQYFGPGTRLTVT.

This sequence joins TRBV7-3 and TRBJ2-3; tentatively, D is TRBD2 (5 bases). This CDR3 is built from 14 residues. With 0 bases removed from V and 2 bases from J, the gap between germline ends came to 6 bases. Germline-derived CDR1 and CDR2 are SGHTA and FQGTGA. As DNA, the CDR3 is TGTGCCAGCAGCTTAACCGGGATCACAGATACGCAGTATTTT. This translates into CASSLTGITDTQYF.

The V call is TRBV7-8, the J call TRBJ2-1; D not certain. The CDR3 spans 12 residues. The ends were cut back, 1 base at V and 9 bases at J, with 7 bases in the middle. CDR1 SGHVS and CDR2 FQNEAQ come from the germline V gene. The CDR3 nucleotides read TGTGCCAGCAGCTTAGAGGGTAGTGAGCAGTTCTTC. Protein product: CASSLEGSEQFF.

This chain links TRBV4-3 with TRBJ2-5; tentatively, D is TRBD2 (6 bases). Germline assignment: CDR1 LGHNA and CDR2 YSLEER. The CDR3 extends over 15 amino acids. Trimming stripped 2 bases from V and 4 bases from J, with 14 bases between. The CDR3 coding sequence is TGCGCCAGCAGCCAAACAGCCGGGACTCTAGAGACCCAGTACTTC. Its translation is CASSQTAGTLETQYF.

This chain joins TRBV20-1 and TRBJ1-2; D unclear. The ends were cut back, 0 bases at V and 4 bases at J, with 12 bases in the middle. The germline V gene has CDR1 DFQATT and CDR2 SNEGSKA (reference sequence). CDR3 length: 14 residues. DNA for the CDR3: TGCAGTGCTAGAGATTTGAGGGAGAGCTATGGCTACACCTTC. Translation gives CSARDLRESYGYTF.

The chain uses TRBV28 and TRBJ2-7; 9 positions agree with TRBD1. This CDR3 is 15 amino acids long. Germline values: CDR1 MDHEN, CDR2 SYDVKM. The trim removed 4 bases at V and 3 bases at J, leaving 7 bases unmatched. This CDR3 reads CASSSPGTGIYEQYF. The CDR3 DNA reads as TGTGCCAGCAGTTCCCCCGGGACAGGGATCTACGAGCAGTACTTC.

This rearrangement joins TRBV6-1 to TRBJ2-3; TRBD2 might be the D (5 bases). In germline, CDR1 is MNHNS, CDR2 SASEGT. The V end was cut by 4 bases, the J end by 5 bases, with 10 bases between. The CDR3 has 13 residues. In nucleotides, the CDR3 is TGTGCCAGCAGTGCTTGGACTGGAGATACGCAGTATTTT. It encodes CASSAWTGDTQYF.

V and J are TRBV28 and TRBJ1-3, with 7 nucleotides matching TRBD1. Losses at the gene ends were 6 bases for V and 1 base for J; bases not matched to a gene: 3. Germline CDR1 MDHEN, CDR2 SYDVKM. The CDR3 spans 14 residues. The CDR3 here is CASSRQGSGNTIYF. The CDR3, as DNA: TGTGCCAGCAGCCGACAGGGATCTGGAAACACCATATATTTT.

This rearrangement joins TRBV30 to TRBJ2-5, with D perhaps TRBD1 or TRBD2 (6 bases each). V lost 4 bases and J 5 bases, leaving 17 bases between the germline ends. The CDR3 runs 14 residues. Germline V gene lookup returns CDR1 GTSNPN and CDR2 SVGIG (reference sequence). This CDR3 reads CAWNWLGGRETQYF. CDR3 nucleotide sequence: TGTGCCTGGAATTGGTTGGGGGGCAGGGAGACCCAGTACTTC.

A single count supports this clonotype. CDR3 in amino acids: CASSLAGDRAYREQYF. The CDR3 bases are TGTGCCAGCAGCTTAGCGGGGGACAGGGCGTACCGCGAGCAGTACTTC. This rearrangement joins TRBV11-1 to TRBJ2-7; TRBD1 agrees at 9 bases. Germline loops: CDR1 SGHAT, CDR2 FQDESV (reference sequence). The CDR3 spans 16 residues. V lost 0 bases to trimming and J lost 6 bases; unmatched junction nucleotides: 9.

J is TRBJ1-1 and V is TRBV28; maybe TRBD1 (6 bases). With 2 bases removed from V and 4 bases from J, the gap between germline ends came to 11 bases. Germline CDR1 reads MDHEN; CDR2 reads SYDVKM. CDR3 length equals 14 residues. CDR3: CASSLAGEATEAFF. In nucleotides, the CDR3 is TGTGCCAGCAGTTTAGCAGGGGAGGCCACTGAAGCTTTCTTT.

This chain links TRBV5-8 with TRBJ2-1, with a tentative D call TRBD2 (5 bases). The germline V and J ends were trimmed by 1 base and 5 bases, with 10 bases remaining between them. Germline V gene data show CDR1 as SGHTS and CDR2 as YDEGEE. This CDR3 is 14 amino acids long. CDR3 protein: CASSLNSGNNEQFF. The CDR3 nucleotides read TGTGCCAGCAGCTTGAATTCGGGGAACAATGAGCAGTTCTTC.

The J gene is TRBJ2-1, the V gene TRBV9; possible D gene TRBD2, 7 bases. This CDR3 contains 15 residues. Deletions cut 4 bases from V and 10 bases from J, with 21 bases between. CDR1 SGDLS and CDR2 YYNGEE come from the germline V gene. CDR3 region: CASSPPGGAGREQFF. CDR3 nucleotide sequence: TGTGCCAGCAGCCCCCCTGGGGGGGCCGGGCGAGAGCAGTTCTTC.

The chain has TRBV12-3 or TRBV12-4 and TRBJ1-1, with TRBD1 identical over 8 bases. V gave up 4 bases and J gave up 1 base; unmatched junction bases: 5. This CDR3 has 15 amino acids. The CDR3 protein is CASSWTGTGNTEAFF. DNA of the CDR3: TGTGCCAGCAGTTGGACCGGGACAGGGAACACTGAAGCTTTCTTT.

This chain connects TRBV30 to TRBJ2-3; 7 bases align to TRBD2. This CDR3 has 15 amino acids. CDR1 is GTSNPN and CDR2 is SVGIG in the germline V gene (reference sequence). Losses at the gene ends were 2 bases for V and 7 bases for J; bases not matched to a gene: 12. This chain's CDR3 is CAWSYIAGLGNTQYF. CDR3 DNA sequence: TGTGCCTGGAGTTATATAGCGGGTCTCGGGAATACGCAGTATTTT. Full variable domain (rest looked up from reference TRBV30 and TRBJ2-3): SQTIHQWPATLVQPVGSPLSLECTVEGTSNPNLYWYRQAAGRGLQLLFYSVGIGQISSEVPQNLSASRPQDRQFILSSKKLLLSDSGFYLCAWSYIAGLGNTQYFGPGTRLTVL.

The V call is TRBV9, the J call TRBJ2-5; 9 bases fit TRBD2. Losses at the gene ends were 1 base for V and 2 bases for J; bases not matched to a gene: 3. The CDR3 runs 15 residues. Per germline, CDR1 SGDLS and CDR2 YYNGEE. The CDR3, as DNA: TGTGCCAGCAGCGTATTAGCGGGAGAACAAGAGACCCAGTACTTC. It translates to CASSVLAGEQETQYF.

This clonotype came up a few times. This chain joins TRBV2 and TRBJ2-1, with a tentative D call TRBD1 (6 bases). CDR1 SNHLY and CDR2 FYNNEI come from the germline V gene. Trimming cost V 1 base and J 6 bases, with 10 bases left between them. The CDR3 has 14 residues. This CDR3 reads CASSEDTGSNEQFF. The CDR3 bases are TGTGCCAGCAGTGAAGACACAGGGAGCAATGAGCAGTTCTTC.

The count of this clonotype is one. The chain combines TRBV9 with TRBJ2-1; 9 bases are shared with TRBD1. Trimming took 4 bases from V and 8 from J; bases not matched to a gene: 10. Germline V gives CDR1 SGDLS, CDR2 YYNGEE. The CDR3 totals 15 residues. This CDR3 reads CASSSQQGAGDEQFF. The CDR3 DNA sequence: TGTGCCAGCAGCTCCCAACAGGGGGCCGGCGATGAGCAGTTCTTC. Supplemented by reference TRBV9 and TRBJ2-1, the full variable domain reads DSGVTQTPKHLITATGQRVTLRCSPRSGDLSVYWYQQSLDQGLQFLIQYYNGEERAKGNILERFSAQQFPDLHSELNLSSLELGDSALYFCASSSQQGAGDEQFFGPGTRLTVL.

The J gene is TRBJ2-7, the V gene TRBV6-6; 7 nucleotides match TRBD1. CDR3 length: 13 residues. CDR1 MNHNY and CDR2 SVGAGI come from the germline V gene (reference sequence). V lost 2 bases and J lost 2; bases outside the gene matches: 0. CDR3 residues: CASSYDRAYEQYF. The CDR3 nucleotides are TGTGCCAGCAGTTACGACAGGGCCTACGAGCAGTACTTC.

The chain carries TRBV9 and TRBJ2-1; 7 bases line up with TRBD2. The J segment lost 8 bases and the V segment lost 7 bases, leaving 15 bases of the junction unmatched. Germline V gene data show CDR1 as SGDLS and CDR2 as YYNGEE. CDR3 length: 15 residues. The CDR3 sequence: CASSKEGGRGHEQFF. The CDR3 region has the DNA TGTGCCAGCTCGAAAGAGGGCGGGAGAGGCCATGAGCAGTTCTTC.

This chain joins TRBV7-9 and TRBJ2-5, with no clear D. Germline V lookup: CDR1 SEHNR, CDR2 FQNEAQ (reference sequence). The V gene lost 0 bases and the J gene lost 5 bases, with 13 bases spanning the gap. CDR3 size: 15 residues. As DNA, the CDR3 is TGTGCCAGCAGCTTAGCTGTTGGTGTGGGGGAGACCCAGTACTTC. It translates to CASSLAVGVGETQYF.

The chain couples TRBV13 to TRBJ2-5; 7 nucleotides match TRBD2. Trimming cost V 2 bases and J 7 bases; bases outside gene matches: 13. Germline V gives CDR1 PRHDT, CDR2 FYEKMQ (reference sequence). There are 16 residues in the CDR3. This chain's CDR3 is CASSLRGGNSWGTQYF. The DNA of the CDR3 is TGTGCCAGCAGCTTAAGGGGAGGGAACAGTTGGGGGACCCAGTACTTC.

V usage is TRBV13 and J usage is TRBJ1-2; possibly TRBD1 for D (6 bases). Trimming pared 5 bases from V and 6 bases from J, leaving 16 bases between. CDR3 length: 14 residues. The V gene's germline CDR1 is PRHDT and CDR2 FYEKMQ (reference sequence). In DNA, the CDR3 is TGTGCCAGCAGCCTCAAAACGGGACAAAATGGCTACACCTTC. Its translation is CASSLKTGQNGYTF.

The V call is TRBV5-6, the J call TRBJ1-1; no firm D call. The CDR3 has 13 residues. The germline gives CDR1 SGHDT, CDR2 YYEEEE. Trimming took 7 bases from V and 1 from J, leaving 11 bases between them. Here the CDR3 DNA reads TGTGCCAGCTCTAAACAGTCGAACACTGAAGCTTTCTTT. Protein: CASSKQSNTEAFF. The full variable domain, in which reference TRBV5-6 and TRBJ1-1 provide the parts outside the CDR3, is DAGVTQSPTHLIKTRGQQVTLRCSPKSGHDTVSWYQQALGQGPQFIFQYYEEEERQRGNFPDRFSGHQFPNYSSELNVNALLLGDSALYLCASSKQSNTEAFFGQGTRLTVV.

This rearrangement joins TRBV27 to TRBJ2-3; D gene ambiguous. Germline assignment: CDR1 MNHEY and CDR2 SMNVEV (reference sequence). V lost 3 bases and J lost 4, with 8 bases in between. The CDR3 has 13 residues. The CDR3, as DNA: TGTGCCAGCAGTTTTGGCGGCCCAGATACGCAGTATTTT. This gives the protein CASSFGGPDTQYF.

This clonotype came up once. The chain links TRBV2 to TRBJ2-7; the match to TRBD2 covers 10 bases. Germline V gene sequence: CDR1 SNHLY, CDR2 FYNNEI. The V and J ends lost 2 bases and 0 bases, in that order; junction bases with no gene match: 4. This CDR3 spans 16 amino acids. The DNA for the CDR3 is TGTGCCAGCAGTGAAAGTAGCGGGAGGAGCTCCTACGAGCAGTACTTC. The encoded protein is CASSESSGRSSYEQYF. The variable domain in full, completed from reference TRBV2 and TRBJ2-7, reads EPEVTQTPSHQVTQMGQEVILRCVPISNHLYFYWYRQILGQKVEFLVSFYNNEISEKSEIFDDQFSVERPDGSNFTLKIRSTKLEDSAMYFCASSESSGRSSYEQYFGPGTRLTVT.

The chain joins TRBV6-2 or TRBV6-3 to TRBJ1-1, with D hard to call. Per the germline V gene, CDR1 is MNHEY and CDR2 is SVGEGT. This CDR3 spans 13 amino acids. V gave up 6 bases and J gave up 4 bases, with 12 bases separating them. The CDR3 coding sequence is TGTGCCAGCAGCTCCTTCCCTAGCACTGAAGCTTTCTTT. This gives the protein CASSSFPSTEAFF.

There are a few counts of this clonotype. The CDR3 region has the DNA TGTGCCAGCAGCTTAGGAGACAGGGGGATGTGGGAGACCCAGTACTTC. This sequence encodes CASSLGDRGMWETQYF. The rearrangement uses TRBV7-2 and TRBJ2-5; 9 bases line up with TRBD1. After removal of 1 base from V and 5 bases from J, the junction contained 8 bases not matched to a gene. CDR3 size: 16 residues. Germline CDR1 is SGHTA and CDR2 is FQGNSA.

V usage is TRBV30 and J usage is TRBJ2-5, with D possibly TRBD2 on 6 matching bases. This CDR3 region has 11 residues. Germline V CDR1 and CDR2: GTSNPN, SVGIG (reference sequence). Trimming removed 3 bases from V and 4 bases from J, with 6 bases in between. The CDR3 region has the DNA TGTGCCTGGAGCGGGGGAGAGACCCAGTACTTC. It encodes CAWSGGETQYF.